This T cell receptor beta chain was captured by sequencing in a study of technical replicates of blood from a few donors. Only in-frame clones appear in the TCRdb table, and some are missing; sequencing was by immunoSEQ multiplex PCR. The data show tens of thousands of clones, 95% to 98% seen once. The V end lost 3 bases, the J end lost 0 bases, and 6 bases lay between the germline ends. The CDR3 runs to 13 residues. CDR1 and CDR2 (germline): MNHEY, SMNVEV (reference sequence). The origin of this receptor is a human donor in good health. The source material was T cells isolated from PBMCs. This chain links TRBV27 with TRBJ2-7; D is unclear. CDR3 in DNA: TGTGCCAGCAGTTTCTCTAGCTCCTACGAGCAGTACTTC. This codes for CASSFSSSYEQYF.